This TCR beta chain was obtained from a study of blood T cells in healthy people across ages. Overall study results and limits: Estimated diversity that came from one million T cells was considered an underestimate.

As concerns this clonotype: Antigen: not known.

The V gene's germline CDR1 is SEHNR and CDR2 FQNEAQ (reference sequence). V dropped 2 bases and J dropped 3 bases, with 23 bases sitting between them. The CDR3 is 19 amino acids. A second PCR, run for about 6 to 11 cycles, used a sample-barcoded 5' primer plus a J-beta primer mix. TCRdb redid the calling of the 5' RACE reads with MiXCR, one entry per CDR3 protein. The profile shows hundreds of thousands of distinct CDR3 sequences, about 21% of them singletons. The sample consisted of blood. This sequence originates from an older man in good health. This chain links TRBV7-9 with TRBJ2-4; perhaps D is TRBD1 or TRBD2 (5 bases each). The CDR3, as DNA: TGTGCCAGCAGCTTACCGTACCTCCGGGACGCGGATATCAAAAACATTCAGTACTTC. Encoded protein: CASSLPYLRDADIKNIQYF.